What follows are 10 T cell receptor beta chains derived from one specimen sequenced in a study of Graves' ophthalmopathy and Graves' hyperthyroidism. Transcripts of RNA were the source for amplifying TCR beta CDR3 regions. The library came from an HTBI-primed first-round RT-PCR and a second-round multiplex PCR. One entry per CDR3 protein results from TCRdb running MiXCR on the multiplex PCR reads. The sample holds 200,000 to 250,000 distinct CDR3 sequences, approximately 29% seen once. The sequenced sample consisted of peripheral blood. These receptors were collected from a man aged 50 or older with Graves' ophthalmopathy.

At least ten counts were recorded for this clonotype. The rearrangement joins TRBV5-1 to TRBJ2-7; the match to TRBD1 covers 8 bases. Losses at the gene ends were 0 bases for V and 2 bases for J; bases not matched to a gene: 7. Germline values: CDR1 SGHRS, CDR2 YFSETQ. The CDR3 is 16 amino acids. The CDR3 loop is CASSLDGQGRTYEQYF. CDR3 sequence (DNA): TGCGCCAGCAGCTTGGACGGACAGGGCAGAACCTACGAGCAGTACTTC.

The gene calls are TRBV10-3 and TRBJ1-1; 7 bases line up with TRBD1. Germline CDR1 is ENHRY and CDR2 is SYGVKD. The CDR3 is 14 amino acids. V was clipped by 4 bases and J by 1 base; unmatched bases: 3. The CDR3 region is CAISGTGRNTEAFF. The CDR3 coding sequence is TGTGCCATCAGTGGGACAGGTCGGAACACTGAAGCTTTCTTT.

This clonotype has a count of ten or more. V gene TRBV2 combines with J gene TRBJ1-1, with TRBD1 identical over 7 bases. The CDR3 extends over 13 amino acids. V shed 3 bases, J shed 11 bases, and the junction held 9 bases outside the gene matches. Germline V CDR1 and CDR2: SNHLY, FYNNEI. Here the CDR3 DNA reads TGTGCCAGCAGTGACGACCGACAGGGATGGGCTTTCTTT. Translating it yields CASSDDRQGWAFF.

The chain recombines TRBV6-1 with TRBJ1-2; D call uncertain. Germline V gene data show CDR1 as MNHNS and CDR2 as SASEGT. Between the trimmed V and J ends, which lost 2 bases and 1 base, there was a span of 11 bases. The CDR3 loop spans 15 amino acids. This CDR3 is CASSERPRINYGYTF. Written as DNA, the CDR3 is TGTGCCAGCAGTGAAAGACCGAGGATTAACTATGGCTACACCTTC.

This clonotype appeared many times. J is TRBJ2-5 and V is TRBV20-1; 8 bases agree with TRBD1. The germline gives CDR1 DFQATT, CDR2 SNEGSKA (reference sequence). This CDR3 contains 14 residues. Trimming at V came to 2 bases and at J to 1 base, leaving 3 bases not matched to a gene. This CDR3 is CSARLTGVQETQYF. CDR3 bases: TGCAGTGCTAGACTGACAGGGGTCCAAGAGACCCAGTACTTC.

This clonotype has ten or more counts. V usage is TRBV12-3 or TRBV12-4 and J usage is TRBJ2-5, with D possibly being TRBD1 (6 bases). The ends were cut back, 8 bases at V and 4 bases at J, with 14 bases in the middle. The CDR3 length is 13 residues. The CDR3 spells CASATGLGETQYF. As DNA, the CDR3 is TGTGCCAGCGCCACAGGGTTGGGAGAGACCCAGTACTTC.

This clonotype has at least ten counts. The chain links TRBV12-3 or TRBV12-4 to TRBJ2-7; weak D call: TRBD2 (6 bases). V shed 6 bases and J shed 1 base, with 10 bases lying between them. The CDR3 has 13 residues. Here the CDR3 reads CASSQAGSYEQYF. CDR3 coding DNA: TGTGCCAGCAGCCAGGCGGGATCCTACGAGCAGTACTTC.

The CDR3 loop is CASSLTGVVTQYF. For the CDR3, the DNA is TGTGCCAGCAGCTTGACAGGGGTAGTTACGCAGTACTTC. V usage is TRBV7-2 and J usage is TRBJ2-7; TRBD1 agrees at 8 bases. The CDR3 is made up of 13 amino acids. With 3 bases clipped from V and 9 bases from J, the junction kept 7 bases outside the gene matches. Looked up from germline, CDR1 is SGHTA and CDR2 is FQGNSA.

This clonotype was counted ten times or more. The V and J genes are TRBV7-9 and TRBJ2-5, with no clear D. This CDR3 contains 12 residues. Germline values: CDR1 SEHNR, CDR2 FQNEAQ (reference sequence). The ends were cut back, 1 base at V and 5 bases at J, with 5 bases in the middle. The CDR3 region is CASSLVGETQYF. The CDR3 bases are TGTGCCAGCAGCTTAGTGGGGGAGACCCAGTACTTC.

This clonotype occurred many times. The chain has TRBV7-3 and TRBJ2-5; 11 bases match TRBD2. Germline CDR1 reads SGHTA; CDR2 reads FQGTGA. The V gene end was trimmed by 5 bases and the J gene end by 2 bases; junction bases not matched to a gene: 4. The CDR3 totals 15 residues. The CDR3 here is CASSRGLAAQETQYF. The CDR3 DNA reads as TGTGCCAGCAGCCGGGGACTAGCGGCACAAGAGACCCAGTACTTC.